This TCR beta chain is drawn from a study of blood T cell repertoires in COVID-19. Sequencing used immunoSEQ multiplex PCR; TCRdb keeps in-frame clones, though not all of them. The sample lists fewer than 150,000 clones; about 80% were seen once. The source material was peripheral blood. The receptor's source is a woman aged 45-65 years with acute or convalescent COVID-19.

The CDR3 region is CASSVDPNRAEQYF. In DNA form, the CDR3 reads TGTGCCAGCAGCGTAGACCCTAACAGGGCCGAGCAGTACTTC. The rearrangement uses TRBV9 and TRBJ2-7; tentative D call: TRBD1 (6 bases). V shed 0 bases and J shed 6 bases, with 13 bases lying between them. The length of the CDR3 is 14 residues. CDR1 and CDR2 from the germline V gene are SGDLS and YYNGEE.